These 25 T cell receptor beta chains were sequenced from one sample in a study of regulatory T cells in long-lasting Graves disease. Combining iRepertoire HTBI primers with Arm-PCR of CDR3 regions, the authors built TCR beta libraries. TCRdb re-derived calls from the multiplex PCR reads in MiXCR, one entry per CDR3 protein. The data show some 450,000 distinct CDR3 sequences, about a sixth seen once. Documented time point: newly diagnosed GD, antithyroid drugs for less than 3 months. RNA extracted from PBMCs served as the sequencing template. The sample also formed part of further work on T cells in Graves' hyperthyroidism and ophthalmopathy.

The sequencing used peripheral blood mononuclear cells (PBMCs), collected at new diagnosis, from a patient treated with antithyroid drugs. These receptors were taken from a young woman with Graves disease.

This clonotype was found many times. The chain recombines TRBV27 with TRBJ2-3; D not certain. Germline CDR1 and CDR2: MNHEY and SMNVEV (reference sequence). The CDR3 totals 11 residues. Between the trimmed V and J ends, which lost 7 bases and 7 bases, there was a span of 9 bases. CDR3 bases: TGTGCCAGCACCGCCTACAATACGCAGTATTTT. Protein product: CASTAYNTQYF.

The chain combines TRBV28 with TRBJ1-1, with 8 bases aligning to TRBD1. From germline, CDR1 is MDHEN and CDR2 SYDVKM. V trimming: 6 bases; J trimming: 6 bases; junction bases outside the gene matches: 9. The CDR3 runs to 14 residues. In nucleotides, the CDR3 is TGTGCCAGCAGATCGGGACAGGAGGCTTCTGAAGCTTTCTTT. This encodes CASRSGQEASEAFF. Full variable domain (remainder filled in from reference TRBV28 and TRBJ1-1): DVKVTQSSRYLVKRTGEKVFLECVQDMDHENMFWYRQDPGLGLRLIYFSYDVKMKEKGDIPEGYSVSREKKERFSLILESASTNQTSMYLCASRSGQEASEAFFGQGTRLTVV.

This clonotype was detected many times. This sequence joins TRBV15 and TRBJ2-7; the D is unclear. CDR1 and CDR2 (germline): LNHNV, YYDKDF (reference sequence). This CDR3 is 13 amino acids long. V was cut by 4 bases and J by 5 bases, with 12 bases left in between. The CDR3 region is CATSKGRMDEQYF. The CDR3 region has the DNA TGTGCCACCAGCAAGGGTAGGATGGACGAGCAGTACTTC. The variable domain in full, with the rest retrieved from reference TRBV15 and TRBJ2-7, is DAMVIQNPRYQVTQFGKPVTLSCSQTLNHNVMYWYQQKSSQAPKLLFHYYDKDFNNEADTPDNFQSRRPNTSFCFLDIRSPGLGDTAMYLCATSKGRMDEQYFGPGTRLTVT.

J is TRBJ1-1 and V is TRBV19; 10 nucleotides match TRBD1. V dropped 0 bases and J dropped 4; count of bases not matched to a gene: 8. The CDR3 has 17 residues. Germline V lookup: CDR1 LNHDA, CDR2 SQIVND (reference sequence). CDR3 nucleotide sequence: TGTGCCAGTAGTATAGATCGAGGGACAGGGGCCCCCACTGAAGCTTTCTTT. Translation: CASSIDRGTGAPTEAFF.

This clonotype turned up a few times. The J gene is TRBJ1-1, the V gene TRBV4-1; D is possibly TRBD1 (6 bases). Germline loops: CDR1 MGHRA, CDR2 YSYEKL. Deletions cut 5 bases from V and 3 bases from J, with 19 bases between. This CDR3 comprises 16 residues. The CDR3 sequence is CASSARGLEKDTEAFF. The CDR3 DNA reads TGCGCCAGCAGCGCCCGGGGGCTCGAGAAGGACACTGAAGCTTTCTTT.

The table lists this clonotype with many counts. The chain couples TRBV10-3 to TRBJ2-3; 7 bases agree with TRBD1. Germline CDR1 is ENHRY and CDR2 is SYGVKD. The CDR3 loop spans 14 amino acids. Germline trimming cut 8 bases from V and 1 base from J; bases unmatched to any gene: 6. The CDR3 coding sequence is TGTGCCATCTTTTCCGGACAGGGCACAGATACGCAGTATTTT. It encodes CAIFSGQGTDTQYF.

This clonotype was counted between two and nine times. This chain links TRBV4-1 with TRBJ2-5; D call uncertain. The CDR3 runs 15 residues. The germline CDR1 and CDR2 sequences are MGHRA and YSYEKL. V lost 0 bases to trimming and J lost 2 bases, with 10 bases between them. Here the CDR3 DNA reads TGCGCCAGCAGCCAAGATCCGGTGAAACAAGAGACCCAGTACTTC. This gives the protein CASSQDPVKQETQYF.

The genes are TRBV19 and TRBJ1-1, with 7 bases lining up with TRBD1. From germline, CDR1 is LNHDA and CDR2 SQIVND (reference sequence). The CDR3 is made up of 15 amino acids. The V and J ends lost 7 bases and 1 base, in that order; junction bases with no gene match: 9. The DNA of the CDR3 is TGTGCCAGTATGCGGAAGGGGGCGCGGAACACTGAAGCTTTCTTT. This sequence encodes CASMRKGARNTEAFF.

This clonotype was seen repeatedly, ten times or more. This chain uses TRBV7-2 with TRBJ2-2, with a tentative D call TRBD2 (5 bases). V dropped 1 base and J dropped 5 bases, with 17 bases sitting between them. The germline CDR1 and CDR2 sequences are SGHTA and FQGNSA. The CDR3 spans 17 residues. The CDR3 region is CASSLGGSLGGTGELFF. The CDR3 region has the DNA TGTGCCAGCAGCTTAGGAGGGAGCCTCGGTGGGACCGGGGAGCTGTTTTTT.

This clonotype was seen ten or more times. This chain joins TRBV20-1 and TRBJ2-7, with D possibly TRBD2 on 6 matching bases. The CDR3 contains 13 residues. Between the trimmed V and J ends, which lost 1 base and 0 bases, there was a span of 7 bases. CDR1 is DFQATT and CDR2 is SNEGSKA in the germline V gene (reference sequence). The CDR3 nucleotides read TGCAGTGCTAGAGGGGGAGGCTCCTACGAGCAGTACTTC. Its protein is CSARGGGSYEQYF.

This clonotype occurred many times. J is TRBJ2-7 and V is TRBV28; D possibly corresponds to TRBD2 (5 bases). The V gene's germline CDR1 is MDHEN and CDR2 SYDVKM. V dropped 0 bases and J dropped 2 bases, with 8 bases sitting between them. This CDR3 is built from 14 residues. The DNA for the CDR3 is TGTGCCAGCAGTTTATGGAGGGCCCCCTACGAGCAGTACTTC. Translating gives CASSLWRAPYEQYF.

Ten or more counts support this clonotype. The chain joins TRBV28 to TRBJ2-7; D might be TRBD2 (6 bases). The CDR3 has 14 residues. CDR1 is MDHEN, CDR2 SYDVKM, per germline. The V and J ends lost 5 bases and 3 bases respectively, with 14 bases between them. The CDR3 spells CASSGGGKGYEQYF. The CDR3 DNA follows: TGTGCCAGCAGTGGTGGCGGGAAAGGCTACGAGCAGTACTTC.

The chain is built from TRBV27 and TRBJ1-4; TRBD1 is a possible D gene (5 bases). CDR3 size: 12 residues. The V gene lost 6 bases and the J gene lost 7 bases, with 9 bases spanning the gap. Germline V CDR1 and CDR2: MNHEY, SMNVEV (reference sequence). The CDR3 DNA reads as TGTGCCAGCAGGACGGGGGGTGAAAAACTGTTTTTT. This gives the protein CASRTGGEKLFF.

The CDR3: CASSFTSGSAYEQYF. CDR3 nucleotides: TGTGCCAGCAGCTTCACAAGCGGGAGTGCCTACGAGCAGTACTTC. The V and J genes are TRBV7-8 and TRBJ2-7; 8 nucleotides agree with TRBD2. The CDR3 totals 15 residues. The J segment lost 2 bases and the V segment lost 3 bases, leaving 6 bases of the junction unmatched. CDR1 and CDR2 from the germline V gene are SGHVS and FQNEAQ.

This clonotype was counted only a few times. The chain has TRBV28 and TRBJ2-7; no firm D call. The CDR3 consists of 12 residues. The germline V gene encodes CDR1 MDHEN and CDR2 SYDVKM. V was trimmed by 6 bases and J by 7 bases, leaving 13 bases between them. CDR3 region: CASSTGLGEQYF. For the CDR3, the DNA is TGTGCCAGCAGCACGGGCCTTGGAGAGCAGTACTTC. The entire variable domain, with the rest obtained from reference TRBV28 and TRBJ2-7, is as follows: DVKVTQSSRYLVKRTGEKVFLECVQDMDHENMFWYRQDPGLGLRLIYFSYDVKMKEKGDIPEGYSVSREKKERFSLILESASTNQTSMYLCASSTGLGEQYFGPGTRLTVT.

This clonotype appeared many times. This chain links TRBV28 with TRBJ2-1, with a tentative D call TRBD1 (6 bases). This CDR3 region has 17 residues. Looked up from germline, CDR1 is MDHEN and CDR2 is SYDVKM. The V gene lost 4 bases and the J gene lost 10 bases, with 26 bases spanning the gap. The CDR3 DNA is TGTGCCAGCAGTTCCTACCGGACGGACCAGGGGAATAAAGAGCAGTTCTTC. This codes for CASSSYRTDQGNKEQFF.

This clonotype has at least ten counts. V and J are TRBV7-2 and TRBJ2-3; D may be TRBD1 or TRBD2 (5 bases each). From germline, CDR1 is SGHTA and CDR2 FQGNSA. Trimming shortened V by 1 base and J by 0 bases, and 17 bases separated the two germline ends. This CDR3 spans 18 amino acids. For the CDR3, the DNA is TGTGCCAGCAGCTTAGATCCCCCCGGGACGATTAGCACAGATACGCAGTATTTT. It encodes CASSLDPPGTISTDTQYF. Complete variable domain (other parts from reference TRBV7-2 and TRBJ2-3): GAGVSQSPSNKVTEKGKDVELRCDPISGHTALYWYRQSLGQGLEFLIYFQGNSAPDKSGLPSDRFSAERTGGSVSTLTIQRTQQEDSAVYLCASSLDPPGTISTDTQYFGPGTRLTVL.

This clonotype has ten or more counts. The chain is built from TRBV12-3 or TRBV12-4 and TRBJ1-1; maybe TRBD1 (6 bases). V lost 6 bases and J lost 4, with 12 bases in between. This CDR3 contains 13 residues. CDR3 protein: CASSPGVTTEAFF. The CDR3 coding sequence is TGTGCCAGCAGCCCAGGGGTGACCACTGAAGCTTTCTTT.

The sample holds many counts of this clonotype. The CDR3 DNA reads TGTGCCAGCAGTGACTATGACGGGAGGCCCTACGAGCAGTACTTC. Translated, it gives CASSDYDGRPYEQYF. The rearrangement uses TRBV2 and TRBJ2-7, with 7 nucleotides matching TRBD2. V dropped 3 bases and J dropped 2; count of bases not matched to a gene: 7. CDR3 length: 15 residues. The germline gives CDR1 SNHLY, CDR2 FYNNEI.

The DNA of the CDR3 is TGTGCCAGTAAATCGGAGCGGGAGAGGGATACGCAGTATTTT. Translated, it gives CASKSERERDTQYF. The chain links TRBV19 to TRBJ2-3; 8 nucleotides align to TRBD2. The CDR3 runs 14 residues. The germline V gene has CDR1 LNHDA and CDR2 SQIVND (reference sequence). Unmatched junction bases numbered 9, after V lost 7 bases and J lost 6 bases. Looking up the rest from reference TRBV19 and TRBJ2-3 gives the full variable domain: DGGITQSPKYLFRKEGQNVTLSCEQNLNHDAMYWYRQDPGQGLRLIYYSQIVNDFQKGDIAEGYSVSREKKESFPLTVTSAQKNPTAFYLCASKSERERDTQYFGPGTRLTVL.

This clonotype was picked up many times. This chain uses TRBV27 with TRBJ2-1, with D possibly being TRBD1 (5 bases). Trimming took 0 bases from V and 13 from J, leaving 10 bases between them. Germline lookup yields CDR1 MNHEY and CDR2 SMNVEV (reference sequence). The CDR3 covers 12 residues. DNA for the CDR3: TGTGCCAGCAGTTTATCTGGGGCGGTACAGTTCTTC. Amino acid sequence: CASSLSGAVQFF.

V gene TRBV7-2 combines with J gene TRBJ2-5, with TRBD2 identical over 8 bases. TRBJ2-1 matches the DNA end more closely, so the J call is doubtful. The CDR3 is made up of 16 amino acids. CDR1 SGHTA and CDR2 FQGNSA come from the germline V gene. The CDR3 DNA is TGTGCCAGCAGCTTAGAGAGCGGGAGAAGGTTTGATGAGCAGTTCTTC. Residues: CASSLESGRRFDEQFF.

This clonotype was seen ten or more times. J is TRBJ2-7 and V is TRBV20-1; 8 bases agree with TRBD1. Trimming cost V 5 bases and J 2 bases; bases outside gene matches: 2. The CDR3 runs 12 residues. CDR1 is DFQATT, CDR2 SNEGSKA, per germline (reference sequence). This CDR3 is CSALGQAYEQYF. CDR3 coding DNA: TGCAGTGCTCTGGGACAGGCCTACGAGCAGTACTTC.

The sample holds many counts of this clonotype. The chain is built from TRBV7-2 and TRBJ2-5; possible D gene TRBD2, 6 bases. The CDR3 has 14 amino acids. Germline V gene sequence: CDR1 SGHTA, CDR2 FQGNSA. Deletions cut 5 bases from V and 5 bases from J, with 15 bases between. DNA for the CDR3: TGTGCCAGCAGCCCGAGGGGACTTCGGGAGACCCAGTACTTC. Its protein is CASSPRGLRETQYF.

The CDR3 protein is CASSFRGLAGSAGKNIQYF. CDR3 sequence (DNA): TGTGCCAGCAGTTTCCGGGGACTAGCGGGATCGGCCGGCAAAAACATTCAGTACTTC. The gene calls are TRBV6-5 and TRBJ2-4; TRBD2 matches 13 bases. The V gene's germline CDR1 is MNHEY and CDR2 SVGAGI. V lost 4 bases and J lost 3; bases outside the gene matches: 12. The CDR3 is 19 residues long.